Below, one T cell receptor beta chain is given with its context. Its antigen is as yet unknown. The study ran its PCR with 60 Vbeta and 13 Jbeta primers. The protocol was immunoSEQ multiplex PCR, while the TCRdb copy is restricted to in-frame clones and leaves out a portion. The repertoire holds under 90,000 clones, around 90% seen once, with approximately 2.3% in the top ten. Germline assignment: CDR1 SGHDT and CDR2 YYEEEE. The CDR3 is 13 residues long. Trimming took off 0 bases at V and 0 bases at J, with 4 bases between the two ends. The data are from a study of cytomegalovirus exposure and HLA in healthy donors. Study as a whole: Earlier results showed roughly 120 million unique TCR beta sequences derived from roughly 180 million T cells. Study-wide results and limits: In a later analysis, HLA-C alleles had the fewest associated TCRs, DRB1 alleles the most. Using the classifier, cytomegalovirus status was reportedly diagnosed with high specificity and sensitivity.

Each of the donors was a healthy bone marrow donor. The rearrangement uses TRBV5-6 and TRBJ2-7, with no clear D. This sequence was found in a man aged 18 to 29 in good health and CMV-seronegative. The sequenced sample was PBMCs. The CDR3 loop reads CASSLANSYEQYF. CDR3 DNA sequence: TGTGCCAGCAGCTTGGCCAACTCCTACGAGCAGTACTTC.